Each of the 21 T cell receptor beta chains below was sequenced from the same sample in a study of shared clonotypes between healthy human individuals. Profiled with immunoSEQ multiplex PCR; TCRdb holds only in-frame clones, not every one. This sample has about 600,000 clones, with less than 98% found just once. The sample comprised naive CD4+ T cells sorted from blood. Subset given: CD45RA+ positively selected. These receptors were obtained from a woman in her 30s in good health.

The V gene is TRBV5-1, the J gene TRBJ1-1; D perhaps matches TRBD1 (6 bases). V shed 6 bases and J shed 2 bases, with 14 bases lying between them. The V gene's germline CDR1 is SGHRS and CDR2 YFSETQ. The CDR3 extends over 14 amino acids. CDR3 sequence (DNA): TGCGCCAGCAATTTACAGGGTTCCAACACTGAAGCTTTCTTT. Translating it yields CASNLQGSNTEAFF. Together with reference TRBV5-1 and TRBJ1-1, the CDR3 gives the full variable domain: KAGVTQTPRYLIKTRGQQVTLSCSPISGHRSVSWYQQTPGQGLQFLFEYFSETQRNKGNFPGRFSGRQFSNSRSEMNVSTLELGDSALYLCASNLQGSNTEAFFGQGTRLTVV.

This clone was picked up one time. The rearrangement uses TRBV5-1 and TRBJ1-1, with D unclear. This CDR3 has 13 residues. CDR1 and CDR2 (germline): SGHRS, YFSETQ. V gave up 0 bases and J gave up 7 bases, with 10 bases separating them. This chain's CDR3 is CASSLDTRSEAFF. The DNA of the CDR3 is TGCGCCAGCAGCTTGGATACCAGGAGTGAAGCTTTCTTT.

The chain combines TRBV5-1 with TRBJ2-7; the match to TRBD2 covers 7 bases. Trimming took 4 bases from V and 3 from J; bases not matched to a gene: 7. Germline values: CDR1 SGHRS, CDR2 YFSETQ. This CDR3 is built from 14 residues. The CDR3 reads CASSSGTAIYEQYF. DNA of the CDR3: TGCGCCAGCAGCAGCGGGACCGCTATCTACGAGCAGTACTTC.

V and J are TRBV6-5 and TRBJ2-5, with 8 bases aligning to TRBD1. CDR3 length: 16 amino acids. From germline, CDR1 is MNHEY and CDR2 SVGAGI. Trimming removed 4 bases from V and 1 base from J; junction bases left unmatched: 8. The CDR3 loop reads CASSSALGTGQETQYF. For the CDR3, the DNA is TGTGCCAGCAGTTCGGCCCTAGGGACAGGCCAAGAGACCCAGTACTTC.

The chain combines TRBV5-4 with TRBJ2-1; 7 bases are shared with TRBD1. CDR3 length: 14 residues. The germline V gene has CDR1 SGHNT and CDR2 YYREEE (reference sequence). With V trimmed by 4 bases and J by 5 bases, 6 bases remained unmatched. The CDR3 nucleotides are TGTGCCAGCAGCAGGGGGCTAGTCGACAATGAGCAGTTCTTC. This sequence encodes CASSRGLVDNEQFF.

This clone was observed a handful of times. This rearrangement joins TRBV28 to TRBJ2-7, with D tentatively TRBD1 (5 bases). CDR3 size: 12 residues. Germline loops: CDR1 MDHEN, CDR2 SYDVKM. V lost 8 bases, J lost 4 bases, and 12 bases lay in between. CDR3 sequence (DNA): TGTGCCAGCGCCGCGGCAGGGTACGAGCAGTACTTC. Translated, it gives CASAAAGYEQYF. The variable domain in full, with the rest retrieved from reference TRBV28 and TRBJ2-7, is DVKVTQSSRYLVKRTGEKVFLECVQDMDHENMFWYRQDPGLGLRLIYFSYDVKMKEKGDIPEGYSVSREKKERFSLILESASTNQTSMYLCASAAAGYEQYFGPGTRLTVT.

The chain carries TRBV19 and TRBJ2-2, with TRBD1 matching 7 bases. This CDR3 has 15 amino acids. Germline trimming cut 5 bases from V and 4 bases from J; bases unmatched to any gene: 7. From germline, CDR1 is LNHDA and CDR2 SQIVND (reference sequence). CDR3 region: CASSLKTGSTGELFF. DNA of the CDR3: TGTGCCAGTAGTCTGAAGACAGGGAGCACCGGGGAGCTGTTTTTT.

The gene calls are TRBV19 and TRBJ2-3; the D gene is possibly TRBD1 (5 bases). The germline CDR1 and CDR2 sequences are LNHDA and SQIVND (reference sequence). Trimming took 5 bases from V and 2 from J, leaving 8 bases between them. CDR3 length equals 13 residues. The CDR3 here is CASSDRNTDTQYF. For the CDR3, the DNA is TGTGCCAGTAGTGACAGAAACACAGATACGCAGTATTTT.

The genes are TRBV14 and TRBJ2-7; D unclear. CDR3 size: 13 residues. Germline V lookup: CDR1 SGHDN, CDR2 FVKESK. V was cut by 3 bases and J by 3 bases, with 9 bases left in between. In nucleotides, the CDR3 is TGTGCCAGCAGCCAGGTTAATCACTACGAGCAGTACTTC. Its protein product is CASSQVNHYEQYF.

V usage is TRBV27 and J usage is TRBJ2-1; D gene uncertain. The CDR3 has 13 residues. V dropped 4 bases and J dropped 9 bases, with 13 bases sitting between them. In germline, CDR1 is MNHEY, CDR2 SMNVEV (reference sequence). CDR3 DNA: TGTGCCAGCAGTTCGACCCGTTCGGGTGAGCAGTTCTTC. Its protein is CASSSTRSGEQFF.

The genes are TRBV20-1 and TRBJ2-7; D possibly uses TRBD1 or TRBD2 (6 bases each). V was trimmed by 3 bases and J by 12 bases, leaving 15 bases between them. Looked up from germline, CDR1 is DFQATT and CDR2 is SNEGSKA (reference sequence). The CDR3 runs to 11 residues. The CDR3 region is CSASARDKPYF. As DNA, the CDR3 is TGCAGTGCTAGTGCGCGGGACAAGCCGTACTTC.

The chain has TRBV10-3 and TRBJ1-5; D perhaps matches TRBD1 (6 bases). Germline loops: CDR1 ENHRY, CDR2 SYGVKD. V was cut by 2 bases and J by 7 bases, with 12 bases left in between. The CDR3 extends over 14 amino acids. The chain's CDR3 is CAISEGQGIQPQHF. The DNA of the CDR3 is TGTGCCATCAGTGAGGGGCAGGGGATCCAGCCCCAGCATTTT.

The V gene is TRBV28, the J gene TRBJ2-3; 7 bases align to TRBD1. The CDR3 contains 14 residues. Germline CDR1 is MDHEN and CDR2 is SYDVKM. The V and J ends lost 6 bases and 6 bases, in that order; junction bases with no gene match: 9. The CDR3 loop is CASRKTGKTDTQYF. CDR3 bases: TGTGCCAGCAGAAAGACAGGGAAGACGGATACGCAGTATTTT.

This clone was found once. The gene calls are TRBV5-1 and TRBJ2-1, with TRBD2 matching 12 bases. This CDR3 is 18 amino acids long. Germline values: CDR1 SGHRS, CDR2 YFSETQ. V shed 1 base, J shed 6 bases, and the junction held 11 bases outside the gene matches. The CDR3 here is CASSLRATSGSLSNEQFF. CDR3 DNA: TGCGCCAGCAGCTTGAGGGCGACTAGCGGGAGCCTCAGCAATGAGCAGTTCTTC.

The genes are TRBV6-1 and TRBJ1-5; TRBD1 matches 7 bases. The CDR3 extends over 16 amino acids. Germline assignment: CDR1 MNHNS and CDR2 SASEGT. The junction had 7 bases not matched to a gene; V was cut back by 3 bases and J by 2 bases. The CDR3, as DNA: TGTGCCAGCAGTGATAGACAGGGAGAGGGCAATCAGCCCCAGCATTTT. It specifies CASSDRQGEGNQPQHF.

The genes are TRBV7-2 and TRBJ2-3; D might be TRBD1 (5 bases). This CDR3 spans 15 amino acids. CDR1 SGHTA and CDR2 FQGNSA come from the germline V gene. Trimming cost V 4 bases and J 3 bases, with 14 bases left between them. The CDR3 DNA is TGTGCCAGCAGCTCAACCCGGACAAGAACAGATACGCAGTATTTT. Translating it yields CASSSTRTRTDTQYF.

The gene calls are TRBV5-5 and TRBJ2-7; 7 nucleotides agree with TRBD1. J lost 0 bases, V lost 0 bases, and 6 bases had no gene match. The CDR3 runs to 16 residues. CDR1 is SGHKS, CDR2 YYEKEE, per germline (reference sequence). The CDR3 here is CASSLGGTEISYEQYF. The CDR3 bases are TGTGCCAGCAGCTTGGGTGGGACAGAGATCTCCTACGAGCAGTACTTC.

The rearrangement links TRBV4-1 to TRBJ2-7; 13 bases match TRBD2. The CDR3 runs to 15 residues. Germline CDR1 reads MGHRA; CDR2 reads YSYEKL. V lost 4 bases to trimming and J lost 2 bases; unmatched junction nucleotides: 2. CDR3 bases: TGCGCCAGCAGCCGACTAGCGGGAGGAACCTACGAGCAGTACTTC. This codes for CASSRLAGGTYEQYF.

The chain couples TRBV28 to TRBJ2-3; D is possibly TRBD1 or TRBD2 (6 bases each). Germline-derived CDR1 and CDR2 are MDHEN and SYDVKM. The CDR3 covers 14 residues. Trimming shortened V by 2 bases and J by 6 bases, and 12 bases separated the two germline ends. DNA for the CDR3: TGTGCCAGCAGTTTAAATCTAGGGGGGGATACGCAGTATTTT. As protein: CASSLNLGGDTQYF.

This chain connects TRBV18 to TRBJ1-5; 7 nucleotides agree with TRBD1. With 6 bases clipped from V and 0 bases from J, the junction kept 5 bases outside the gene matches. Per the germline V gene, CDR1 is KGHSH and CDR2 is LQKENI. The CDR3 is 15 amino acids. CDR3 amino acids: CASSWDSDSNQPQHF. CDR3 DNA sequence: TGTGCCAGCTCGTGGGACAGCGATAGCAATCAGCCCCAGCATTTT. The full variable domain, completed using reference TRBV18 and TRBJ1-5, is NAGVMQNPRHLVRRRGQEARLRCSPMKGHSHVYWYRQLPEEGLKFMVYLQKENIIDESGMPKERFSAEFPKEGPSILRIQQVVRGDSAAYFCASSWDSDSNQPQHFGDGTRLSIL.

This chain uses TRBV28 with TRBJ2-5, with 8 bases fitting TRBD2. This CDR3 has 19 amino acids. V was pared by 6 bases and J by 0 bases, with 18 bases of the junction left unmatched. Per the germline V gene, CDR1 is MDHEN and CDR2 is SYDVKM. The CDR3 loop reads CASRTAGTRSPRYQETQYF. The CDR3 DNA reads as TGTGCCAGCAGAACCGCCGGGACTAGATCCCCTCGGTACCAAGAGACCCAGTACTTC.